The T cell receptor (beta chain) described here comes from a study of technical replicates of blood from several donors (dated by TCRdb to 2016 to 2017). Note on this clone: Its antigen is not yet known. No base quality values were provided; no much bigger clone lies one nucleotide off.

The CDR3 spans 13 residues, from the cysteine through the phenylalanine. Only the CDR3 DNA is retained, 39 bases long and in frame from the first base. Cut back by 7 bases and 6 bases, the V and J ends lie 15 bases apart. CDR1 and CDR2 (LNHDA, SQIVND) derive from the germline V gene (reference sequence). The library came from the immunoSEQ multiplex PCR assay. Here the immuneACCESS table is served through TCRdb, limited to in-frame sequences with V and J called. Missing clones are a known gap in these copies; in checked studies unresolved V genes cover under half, and the rest lacks a known reason. Within this sample are about 91,000 clones, with under 95% of them counted one time only. Of the sample, about 0.26% falls within the top ten clones.

The chain links TRBV19 with TRBJ2-5; a confident D gene designation cannot be given. The clonotype comes from a human donor in good health. Sequenced input: T cells isolated from PBMCs. The DNA sequence reads TGTGCCAGTAACACCCCCCCCGCAAAGACCCAGTACTTC. The translation is CASNTPPAKTQYF.